The entry below gives a single T cell receptor (beta chain) sequence along with its context. The source of the sample is a study of control samples from healthy donors and cancer patients. This CDR3 region has 14 residues. The V end was cut by 5 bases, the J end by 4 bases, with 14 bases between. Per the germline V gene, CDR1 is MNHEY and CDR2 is SVGAGI. Repertoires were generated with immunoSEQ multiplex PCR, while TCRdb's copy carries only in-frame clones and drops some. The data contain some 150,000 clones, roughly 94% of them singletons. This TCR was sampled from a man aged 35 to 55 in good health. This chain uses TRBV6-5 with TRBJ1-1; D gene unclear. Sequences were obtained from blood. The CDR3 DNA reads as TGTGCCAGCAGTCCCCCAAGGGATGGCACTGAAGCTTTCTTT. This codes for CASSPPRDGTEAFF.